This T cell receptor (beta chain) was sequenced in a study of blood T cell repertoires in COVID-19. Looking at the study overall: PBMCs, B-cell-depleted T cells, or T cells were the source of the cDNA or gDNA that made up the material.

Trimming left V 3 bases short and J 2 bases short, with 22 bases between. The CDR3 consists of 18 residues. Germline V gives CDR1 MNHEY, CDR2 SVGEGT. Original handling: Amplification of reference gene primers provided the estimated nucleated cell counts. Some clones are missing from TCRdb's copy, which holds only in-frame ones; the method was immunoSEQ multiplex PCR. V, J and clone size were drawn from that table, and D and trimming were deduced from the DNA. Of around 120,000 clones in the sample, around 90% are singletons; the top ten hold approximately 3.9%. Sequencing input: peripheral blood. This clonotype originated in a woman aged 55-69 years with COVID-19, enrolled during active disease. This sequence joins TRBV6-2 or TRBV6-3 and TRBJ2-5; no reliable D call. The CDR3 DNA is TGTGCCAGCAGTTATTCCCGCTCGACTGCTCCAATTCAAGAGACCCAGTACTTC. It is translated as CASSYSRSTAPIQETQYF.